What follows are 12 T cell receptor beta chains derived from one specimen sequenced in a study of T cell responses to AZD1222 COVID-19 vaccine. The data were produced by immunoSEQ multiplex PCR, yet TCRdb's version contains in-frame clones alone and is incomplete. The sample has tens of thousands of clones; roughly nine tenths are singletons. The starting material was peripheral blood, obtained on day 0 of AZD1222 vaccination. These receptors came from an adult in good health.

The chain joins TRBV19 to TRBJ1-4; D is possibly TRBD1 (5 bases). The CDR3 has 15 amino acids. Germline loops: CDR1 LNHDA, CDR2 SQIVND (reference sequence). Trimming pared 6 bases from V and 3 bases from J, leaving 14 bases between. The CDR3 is CASRAGTGPNEKLFF. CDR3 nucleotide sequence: TGTGCCAGTAGAGCCGGGACCGGGCCTAATGAAAAACTGTTTTTT.

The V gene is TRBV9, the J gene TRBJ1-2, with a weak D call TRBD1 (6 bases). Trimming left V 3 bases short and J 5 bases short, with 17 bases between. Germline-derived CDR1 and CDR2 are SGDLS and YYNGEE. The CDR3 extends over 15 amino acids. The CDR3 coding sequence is TGTGCCAGCAGCGCCTTGGGGGCGCGAGCTTATGGCTACACCTTC. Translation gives CASSALGARAYGYTF.

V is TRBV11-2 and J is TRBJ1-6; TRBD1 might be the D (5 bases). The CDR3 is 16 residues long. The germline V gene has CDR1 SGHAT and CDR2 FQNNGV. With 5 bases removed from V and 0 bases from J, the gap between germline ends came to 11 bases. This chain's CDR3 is CASSQGRSSYNSPLHF. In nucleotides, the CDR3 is TGTGCCAGCAGCCAGGGACGGAGCTCCTATAATTCACCCCTCCACTTT.

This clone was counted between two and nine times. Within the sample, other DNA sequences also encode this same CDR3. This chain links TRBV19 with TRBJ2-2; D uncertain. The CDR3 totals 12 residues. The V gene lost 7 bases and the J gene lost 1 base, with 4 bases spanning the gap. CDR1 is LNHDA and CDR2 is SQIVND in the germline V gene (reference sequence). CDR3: CASNLNTGELFF. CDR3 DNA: TGTGCCAGTAACTTGAACACCGGGGAGCTGTTTTTT.

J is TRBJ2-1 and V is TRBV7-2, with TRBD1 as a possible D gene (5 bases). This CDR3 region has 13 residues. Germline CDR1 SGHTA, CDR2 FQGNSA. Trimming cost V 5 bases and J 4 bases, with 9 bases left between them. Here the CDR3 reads CASSITGYNEQFF. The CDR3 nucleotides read TGTGCCAGCAGCATAACAGGATACAATGAGCAGTTCTTC.

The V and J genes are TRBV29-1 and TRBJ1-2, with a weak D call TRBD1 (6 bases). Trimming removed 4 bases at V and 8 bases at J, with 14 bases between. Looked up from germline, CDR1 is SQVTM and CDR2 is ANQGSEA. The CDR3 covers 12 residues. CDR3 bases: TGCAGCGTTGTGGCAGGGGATCGCGGCTACACCTTC. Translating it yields CSVVAGDRGYTF.

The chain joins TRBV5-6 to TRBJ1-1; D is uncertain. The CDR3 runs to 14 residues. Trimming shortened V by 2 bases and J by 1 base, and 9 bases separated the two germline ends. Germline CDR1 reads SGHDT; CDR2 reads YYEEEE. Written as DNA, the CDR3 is TGTGCCAGCAGCTTTGGGCTTGGGAACACTGAAGCTTTCTTT. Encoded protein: CASSFGLGNTEAFF.

CDR3 bases: TGTGCCAGCAGTTTATTGTCAGGGAATCATCAGCCCCAGCATTTT. This codes for CASSLLSGNHQPQHF. The V call is TRBV28, the J call TRBJ1-5, with D possibly matching TRBD1 (5 bases). The CDR3 is 15 residues long. Per the germline V gene, CDR1 is MDHEN and CDR2 is SYDVKM. V lost 1 base, J lost 5 bases, and 12 bases lay in between.

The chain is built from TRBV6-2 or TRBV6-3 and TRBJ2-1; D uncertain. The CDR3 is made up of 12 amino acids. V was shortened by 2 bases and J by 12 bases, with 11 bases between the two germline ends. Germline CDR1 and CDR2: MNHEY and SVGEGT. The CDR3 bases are TGTGCCAGCAGTTACCTCGACTGGGTGCAGTTCTTC. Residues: CASSYLDWVQFF.

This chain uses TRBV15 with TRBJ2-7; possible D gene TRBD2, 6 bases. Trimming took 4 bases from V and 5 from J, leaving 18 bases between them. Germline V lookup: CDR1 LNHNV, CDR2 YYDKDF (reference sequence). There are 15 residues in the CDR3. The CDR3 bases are TGTGCCACCAGCATGGATCGGGAGTTTGGGCACGAGCAGTACTTC. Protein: CATSMDREFGHEQYF.

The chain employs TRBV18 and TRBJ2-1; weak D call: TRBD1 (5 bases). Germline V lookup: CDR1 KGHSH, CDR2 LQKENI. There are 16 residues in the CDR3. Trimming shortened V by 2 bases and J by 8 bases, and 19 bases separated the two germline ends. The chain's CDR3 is CASSPTILGADDEQFF. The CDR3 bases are TGTGCCAGCTCACCAACTATCTTAGGGGCTGACGATGAGCAGTTCTTC. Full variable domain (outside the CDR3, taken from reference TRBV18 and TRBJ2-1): NAGVMQNPRHLVRRRGQEARLRCSPMKGHSHVYWYRQLPEEGLKFMVYLQKENIIDESGMPKERFSAEFPKEGPSILRIQQVVRGDSAAYFCASSPTILGADDEQFFGPGTRLTVL.

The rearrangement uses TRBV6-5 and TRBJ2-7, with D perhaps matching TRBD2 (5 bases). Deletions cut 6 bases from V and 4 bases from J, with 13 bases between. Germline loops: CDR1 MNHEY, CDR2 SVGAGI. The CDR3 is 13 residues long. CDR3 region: CASSSIPGYEQYF. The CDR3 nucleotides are TGTGCCAGCAGCTCCATCCCGGGGTACGAGCAGTACTTC.